This is a list of T cell receptor beta chains from one sample in a study of control samples from healthy donors and cancer patients. The protocol was immunoSEQ multiplex PCR, while the TCRdb copy is restricted to in-frame clones and leaves out a portion. The sample carries 100,000 to 150,000 clones, roughly 90% recorded once. Sequencing was performed on blood. These receptors all stem from a man aged 40-49 years in good health. Both conserved end residues are part of each CDR3. Each record gives: V gene, J gene, clone size, D gene, CDR3 protein, CDR3 DNA. The D gene is left open where the match is weak. Size is omitted from some rows. Given values are once, few, many or a class for expanded clones.

TRBV5-1,TRBJ2-5,.,.,CASSLVPQSGETQYF,TGCGCCAGCAGCTTGGTGCCTCAAAGTGGAGAGACCCAGTACTTC
TRBV5-6,TRBJ1-5,.,TRBD1,CASSFSGGGQPQHF,TGTGCCAGCAGCTTCTCAGGGGGGGGTCAGCCCCAGCATTTT
TRBV30,TRBJ1-1,few,.,CAWSVLSGTAYPEAFF,TGTGCCTGGAGTGTACTTTCCGGGACCGCGTACCCTGAAGCTTTCTTT
TRBV24-1,TRBJ2-3,.,.,CATSDPPGPTTDTQYF,TGTGCCACCAGTGACCCCCCGGGACCAACCACAGATACGCAGTATTTT
TRBV6-6,TRBJ2-2,.,TRBD2,CASRQRPSGGTGELFF,TGTGCCAGCAGGCAACGCCCTAGCGGGGGGACCGGGGAGCTGTTTTTT
TRBV12-3/TRBV12-4,TRBJ1-4,.,.,CASSLLREKLFF,TGTGCCAGCAGTTTATTGAGGGAGAAACTGTTTTTT
TRBV18,TRBJ1-6,.,TRBD1,CASSPGTGGVSPLHF,TGTGCCAGCTCACCAGGGACAGGGGGTGTTTCACCCCTCCACTTT
TRBV18,TRBJ1-2,once,.,CASSPGRASLGGYTF,TGTGCCAGCTCACCGGGCAGGGCATCGTTGGGTGGCTACACCTTC
TRBV12-3/TRBV12-4,TRBJ2-7,.,.,CASRRTVSYEQYF,TGTGCCAGCAGGCGGACTGTCTCCTACGAGCAGTACTTC
TRBV5-1,TRBJ1-3,.,.,CASSLSKQGFGNTIYF,TGCGCCAGCAGCTTATCCAAACAGGGCTTTGGAAACACCATATATTTT
TRBV15,TRBJ1-2,.,.,CATSSPGDYGYTF,TGTGCCACCAGCAGTCCCGGGGACTATGGCTACACCTTC
TRBV2,TRBJ1-5,.,.,CASSGPSNQPQHF,TGTGCCAGCAGTGGCCCTAGCAATCAGCCCCAGCATTTT
TRBV28,TRBJ2-2,.,TRBD2,CASKERGNGELFF,TGTGCCAGCAAGGAGCGGGGAAACGGGGAGCTGTTTTTT
TRBV24-1,TRBJ1-4,.,TRBD1,CATSDSGTGDEKLFF,TGTGCCACCAGTGATTCGGGGACAGGGGATGAAAAACTGTTTTTT
TRBV15,TRBJ1-5,.,.,CATSRGGGQPQHF,TGTGCCACCAGCAGAGGGGGCGGACAGCCCCAGCATTTT
TRBV5-1,TRBJ2-6,.,.,CASSFRGVGANVLTF,TGCGCCAGCAGCTTCAGAGGGGTTGGGGCCAACGTCCTGACTTTC
TRBV4-1,TRBJ1-6,.,.,CASSRGTSIETLHF,TGCGCCAGCAGCCGGGGGACATCGATTGAGACCCTCCACTTT
TRBV29-1,TRBJ1-3,.,.,CSATAYSGNTIYF,TGCAGCGCCACAGCGTACTCTGGAAACACCATATATTTT
TRBV4-1,TRBJ1-5,once,.,CASSQEAGGDQPQHF,TGCGCCAGCAGCCAAGAGGCGGGGGGAGATCAGCCCCAGCATTTT
TRBV5-1,TRBJ1-1,.,TRBD1,CASRGQGNTEAFF,TGCGCCAGCAGAGGACAGGGGAACACTGAAGCTTTCTTT
TRBV6-6,TRBJ1-5,.,.,CASSYSGQPQHF,TGTGCCAGCAGTTACTCGGGGCAGCCCCAGCATTTT
TRBV5-1,TRBJ2-3,.,TRBD2,CASSLATSGGASDTQYF,TGCGCCAGCAGCTTGGCCACTAGCGGGGGGGCCTCAGATACGCAGTATTTT